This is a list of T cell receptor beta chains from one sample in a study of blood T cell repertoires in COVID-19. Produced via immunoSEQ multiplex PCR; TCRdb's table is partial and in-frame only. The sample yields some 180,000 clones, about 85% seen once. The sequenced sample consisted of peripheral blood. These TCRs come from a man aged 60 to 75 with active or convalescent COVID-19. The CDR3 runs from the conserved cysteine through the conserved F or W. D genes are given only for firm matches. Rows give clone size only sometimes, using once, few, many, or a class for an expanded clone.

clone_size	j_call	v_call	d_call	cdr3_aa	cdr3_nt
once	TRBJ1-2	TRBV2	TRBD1	CASISGTGNYGYTF	TGTGCCAGCATTTCCGGGACAGGGAACTATGGCTACACCTTC
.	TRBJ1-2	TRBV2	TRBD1	CASSEAGRGRGYTF	TGTGCCAGCAGTGAAGCTGGCAGGGGGCGAGGCTACACCTTC
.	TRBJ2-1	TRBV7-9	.	CASSLARRHNEQFF	TGTGCCAGCAGCTTAGCGCGGAGGCACAATGAGCAGTTCTTC
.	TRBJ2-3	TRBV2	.	CASSPAGTDTQYF	TGTGCCAGCAGCCCCGCGGGCACAGATACGCAGTATTTT
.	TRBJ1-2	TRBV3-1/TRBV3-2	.	CASSLTVDYGYTF	TGTGCCAGCAGTCTGACAGTAGACTATGGCTACACCTTC
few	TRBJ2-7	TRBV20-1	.	CSASIRGFTYEQYF	TGCAGTGCTAGTATAAGGGGATTTACCTACGAGCAGTACTTC
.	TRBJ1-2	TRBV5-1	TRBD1	CASSLAGDRGYGYTF	TGCGCCAGCAGCTTGGCAGGGGACAGGGGCTATGGCTACACCTTC
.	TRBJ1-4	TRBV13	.	CASSSGDLGGEKLFF	TGTGCCAGCAGCTCGGGGGATCTGGGCGGTGAAAAACTGTTTTTT
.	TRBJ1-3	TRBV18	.	CASSPTAGNTIYF	TGTGCCAGCTCACCGACAGCTGGAAACACCATATATTTT
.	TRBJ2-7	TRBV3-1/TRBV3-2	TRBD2	CASSQDSWSSGVTYEQYF	TGTGCCAGCAGCCAAGATAGCTGGAGTAGCGGGGTGACCTACGAGCAGTACTTC
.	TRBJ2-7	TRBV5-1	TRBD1	CASSSYPGQSYEQYF	TGCGCCAGCAGCTCCTACCCGGGACAGTCCTACGAGCAGTACTTC
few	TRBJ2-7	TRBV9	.	CASSPSKAVGYEQYF	TGTGCCAGCAGCCCCTCCAAGGCGGTCGGCTACGAGCAGTACTTC
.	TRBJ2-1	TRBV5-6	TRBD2	CASSFGSGGPNEQFF	TGTGCCAGCAGCTTTGGGTCGGGGGGGCCAAATGAGCAGTTCTTC
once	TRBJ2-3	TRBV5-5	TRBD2	CASSPTSGVDTQYF	TGTGCCAGCAGCCCGACTAGCGGGGTCGATACGCAGTATTTT
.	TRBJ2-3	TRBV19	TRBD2	CASTQTGTSGSDTQYF	TGTGCCAGTACCCAAACCGGGACTAGCGGATCCGATACGCAGTATTTT
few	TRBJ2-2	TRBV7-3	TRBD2	CASTKGLAGPTGELFF	TGTGCCAGCACCAAGGGACTAGCGGGCCCGACCGGGGAGCTGTTTTTT
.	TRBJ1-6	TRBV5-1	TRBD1	CASSWGQNNSPLHF	TGCGCCAGCAGCTGGGGACAGAATAATTCACCCCTCCACTTT
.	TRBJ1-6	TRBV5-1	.	CASRSGEWSYNSPLHF	TGCGCCAGCAGATCAGGGGAATGGTCCTATAATTCACCCCTCCACTTT
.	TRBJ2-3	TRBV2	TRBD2	CASSVTSGFTDTQYF	TGTGCCAGCAGTGTAACTAGCGGATTCACAGATACGCAGTATTTT
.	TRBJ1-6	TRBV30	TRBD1	CAWSGHRTGTYNSPLHF	TGTGCCTGGAGTGGCCACCGGACAGGAACCTATAATTCACCCCTCCACTTT
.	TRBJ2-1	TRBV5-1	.	CASSFPDRSSYNEQFF	TGCGCCAGCAGCTTTCCCGACAGAAGCTCCTACAATGAGCAGTTCTTC
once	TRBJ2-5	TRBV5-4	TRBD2	CASSLGGGIWETQYF	TGTGCCAGCAGCTTGGGGGGGGGAATTTGGGAGACCCAGTACTTC
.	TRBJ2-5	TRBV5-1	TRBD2	CASSLTSGGARETQYF	TGCGCCAGCAGCTTAACTAGCGGGGGGGCCAGAGAGACCCAGTACTTC
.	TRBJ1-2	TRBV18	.	CASSPGLLRGYTF	TGTGCCAGCTCACCTGGACTCTTGAGGGGCTACACCTTC
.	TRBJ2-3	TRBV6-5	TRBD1	CASRTGQGPGDTQYF	TGTGCCAGCAGAACGGGACAGGGGCCTGGAGATACGCAGTATTTT
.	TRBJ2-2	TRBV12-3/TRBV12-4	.	CASSFYYTGELFF	TGTGCCAGCAGTTTTTACTACACCGGGGAGCTGTTTTTT
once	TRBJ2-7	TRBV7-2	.	CASSWAGSYEQYF	TGTGCCAGCAGTTGGGCGGGGAGCTACGAGCAGTACTTC
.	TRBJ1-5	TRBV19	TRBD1	CASRRTGNQPQHF	TGTGCCAGTAGAAGGACAGGGAATCAGCCCCAGCATTTT
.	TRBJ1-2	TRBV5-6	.	CASSPRVLNYGYTF	TGTGCCAGCAGCCCCAGGGTATTGAACTATGGCTACACCTTC
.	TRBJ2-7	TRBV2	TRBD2	CASKVLAGEYYEQYF	TGTGCCAGCAAAGTACTAGCGGGGGAGTACTACGAGCAGTACTTC
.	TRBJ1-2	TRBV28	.	CASSLSRGYTF	TGTGCCAGCAGTTTATCGAGAGGCTACACCTTC
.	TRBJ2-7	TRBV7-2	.	CASSSWASQAYEQYF	TGTGCCAGCAGTAGTTGGGCCTCCCAGGCCTACGAGCAGTACTTC
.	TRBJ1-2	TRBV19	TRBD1	CASAIPGGTYGYTF	TGTGCCAGTGCAATTCCAGGGGGGACCTATGGCTACACCTTC
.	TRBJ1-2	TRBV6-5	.	CASNRGSGGYTF	TGTGCCAGCAATAGGGGCTCGGGCGGCTACACCTTC
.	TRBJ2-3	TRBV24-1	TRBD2	CATSDGAGGLTDTQYF	TGTGCCACCAGTGATGGAGCGGGGGGCCTCACAGATACGCAGTATTTT
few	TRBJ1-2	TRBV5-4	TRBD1	CASSLNRGHGYTF	TGTGCCAGCAGCTTGAACAGGGGGCATGGCTACACCTTC
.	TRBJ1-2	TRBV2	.	CASSPAGGNYGYTF	TGTGCCAGCAGCCCCGCCGGGGGGAACTATGGCTACACCTTC
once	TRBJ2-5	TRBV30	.	CAWSVRSGETQYF	TGTGCCTGGAGTGTACGGAGCGGAGAGACCCAGTACTTC
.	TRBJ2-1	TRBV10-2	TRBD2	CASRVGEGEQFF	TGCGCCAGCAGAGTCGGGGAGGGTGAGCAGTTCTTC
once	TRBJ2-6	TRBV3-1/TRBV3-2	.	CASSQWAGQSSGANVLTF	TGTGCCAGCAGCCAGTGGGCGGGACAGAGCTCTGGGGCCAACGTCCTGACTTTC
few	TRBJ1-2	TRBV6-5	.	CASDGGGGYTF	TGTGCCAGCGATGGGGGCGGTGGCTACACCTTC